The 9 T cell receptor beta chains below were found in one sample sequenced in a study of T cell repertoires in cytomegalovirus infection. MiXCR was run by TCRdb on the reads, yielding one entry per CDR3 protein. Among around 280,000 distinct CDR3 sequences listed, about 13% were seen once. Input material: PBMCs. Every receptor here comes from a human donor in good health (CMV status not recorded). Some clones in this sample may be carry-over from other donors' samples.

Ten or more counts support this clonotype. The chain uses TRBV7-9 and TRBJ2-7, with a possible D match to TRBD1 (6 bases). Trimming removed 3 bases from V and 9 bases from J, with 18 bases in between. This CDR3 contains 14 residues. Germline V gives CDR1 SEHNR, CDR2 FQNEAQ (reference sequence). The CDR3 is CASSFFGQITSQYF. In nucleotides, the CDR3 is TGTGCCAGCAGCTTTTTCGGACAGATTACGTCGCAGTACTTC.

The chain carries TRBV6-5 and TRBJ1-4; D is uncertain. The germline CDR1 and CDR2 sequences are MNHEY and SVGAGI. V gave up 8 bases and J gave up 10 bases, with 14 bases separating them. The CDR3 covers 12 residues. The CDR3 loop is CASLGSAGKLFF. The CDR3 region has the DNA TGTGCCAGCCTTGGTTCGGCTGGAAAACTGTTTTTT.

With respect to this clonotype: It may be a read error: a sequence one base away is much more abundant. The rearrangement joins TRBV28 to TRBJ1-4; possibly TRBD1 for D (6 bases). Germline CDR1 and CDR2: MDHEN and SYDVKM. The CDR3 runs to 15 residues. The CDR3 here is CARRTRTELDEKLFF. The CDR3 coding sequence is TGTGCCCGCAGAACCAGGACAGAGTTGGATGAAAAACTGTTTTTT.

CDR3 bases: TGCAGTGCTGGAGGACAGGGTTTGAAGACCCAGTACTTC. Translating gives CSAGGQGLKTQYF. The V call is TRBV20-1, the J call TRBJ2-5, with TRBD1 matching over 8 bases. Germline V lookup: CDR1 DFQATT, CDR2 SNEGSKA (reference sequence). V lost 5 bases, J lost 6 bases, and 8 bases stayed unmatched. CDR3 size: 13 residues.

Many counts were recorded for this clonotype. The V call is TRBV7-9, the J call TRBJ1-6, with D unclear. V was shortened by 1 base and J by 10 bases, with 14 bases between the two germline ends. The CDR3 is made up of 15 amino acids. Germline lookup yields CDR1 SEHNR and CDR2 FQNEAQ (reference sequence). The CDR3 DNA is TGTGCCAGCAGCTTAGACGGAGTCGAACGGTCACCCCTCCACTTT. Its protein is CASSLDGVERSPLHF.

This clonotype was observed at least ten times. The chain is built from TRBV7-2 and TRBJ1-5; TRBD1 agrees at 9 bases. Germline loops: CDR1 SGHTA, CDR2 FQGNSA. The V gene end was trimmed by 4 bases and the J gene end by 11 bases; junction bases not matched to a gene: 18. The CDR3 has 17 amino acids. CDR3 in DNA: TGTGCCAGCAGCTCGACGACAGGGGGAAGTCGAGTGGGCACCCAGCATTTT. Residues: CASSSTTGGSRVGTQHF.

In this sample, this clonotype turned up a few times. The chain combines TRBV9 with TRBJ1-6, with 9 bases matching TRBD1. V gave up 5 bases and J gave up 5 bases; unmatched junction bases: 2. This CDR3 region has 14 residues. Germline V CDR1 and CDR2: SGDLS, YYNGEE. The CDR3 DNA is TGTGCCAGCAGAGGACAGGGGAATAATTCACCCCTCCACTTT. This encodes CASRGQGNNSPLHF.

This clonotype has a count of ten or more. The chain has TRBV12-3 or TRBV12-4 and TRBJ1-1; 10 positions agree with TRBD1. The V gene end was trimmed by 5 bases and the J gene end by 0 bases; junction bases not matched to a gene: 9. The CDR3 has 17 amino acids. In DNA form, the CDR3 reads TGTGCCAGCAGTCCCAGGGACAGGGGTGCTATGAACACTGAAGCTTTCTTT. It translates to CASSPRDRGAMNTEAFF.

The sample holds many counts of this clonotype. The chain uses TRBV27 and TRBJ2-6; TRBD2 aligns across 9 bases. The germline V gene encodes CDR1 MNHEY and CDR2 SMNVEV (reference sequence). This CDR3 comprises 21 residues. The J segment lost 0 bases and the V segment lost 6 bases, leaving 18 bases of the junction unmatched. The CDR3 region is CASSRDSRLAGLNSGANVLTF. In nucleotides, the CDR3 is TGTGCCAGCAGCCGAGACAGTAGGCTAGCGGGACTCAACTCTGGGGCCAACGTCCTGACTTTC.